The 28 T cell receptor beta chains below all came from one sample that was sequenced in a study of T cell responses to AZD1222 COVID-19 vaccine. Profiling relied on immunoSEQ multiplex PCR, and the TCRdb table lists in-frame clones only, not all of them. The repertoire holds some 160,000 clones, 92% seen once, with 1.6% in the top ten. The sample was peripheral blood, taken on day 0 of AZD1222 vaccination. These receptors originate from an adult in good health.

The rearrangement joins TRBV6-5 to TRBJ1-6; D remains ambiguous. Germline CDR1 reads MNHEY; CDR2 reads SVGAGI. The CDR3 is 12 amino acids. Trimming left V 5 bases short and J 14 bases short, with 13 bases between. The CDR3 spells CASSPPRSTLHF. CDR3 bases: TGTGCCAGCAGTCCCCCAAGATCGACCCTCCACTTT.

V is TRBV4-1 and J is TRBJ2-2; D gene ambiguous. The V and J ends lost 6 bases and 2 bases respectively, with 10 bases between them. The CDR3 runs 14 residues. Per germline, CDR1 MGHRA and CDR2 YSYEKL. This chain's CDR3 is CASRDQPNTGELFF. The CDR3 DNA follows: TGCGCCAGCAGAGATCAACCCAACACCGGGGAGCTGTTTTTT.

J is TRBJ1-2 and V is TRBV3-1 (or the pseudogene TRBV3-2), with D tentatively TRBD1 (5 bases). Germline CDR1 reads LGHDT; CDR2 reads YNNKEL (reference sequence). V shed 0 bases and J shed 4 bases, with 12 bases lying between them. The CDR3 spans 15 residues. In nucleotides, the CDR3 is TGTGCCAGCAGCCAAGATGTAAGGGGCGGCTATGGCTACACCTTC. This translates into CASSQDVRGGYGYTF.

This chain connects TRBV27 to TRBJ1-1; D unresolved. The CDR3 length is 13 residues. Germline CDR1 is MNHEY and CDR2 is SMNVEV (reference sequence). Trimming shortened V by 8 bases and J by 2 bases, and 12 bases separated the two germline ends. This chain's CDR3 is CASAYRANTEAFF. The CDR3 DNA reads TGTGCCAGCGCGTACAGAGCTAACACTGAAGCTTTCTTT.

This chain links TRBV6-5 with TRBJ2-7; maybe TRBD1 (6 bases). The V gene lost 4 bases and the J gene lost 0 bases, with 10 bases spanning the gap. CDR1 is MNHEY, CDR2 SVGAGI, per germline. CDR3 size: 14 residues. CDR3 in DNA: TGTGCCAGCAGTTTCGACAGGAGCTCCTACGAGCAGTACTTC. This codes for CASSFDRSSYEQYF.

The J gene is TRBJ1-2, the V gene TRBV19; D possibly corresponds to TRBD1 (5 bases). The CDR3 runs to 11 residues. V was clipped by 9 bases and J by 5 bases, with 10 bases between them. Germline V lookup: CDR1 LNHDA, CDR2 SQIVND (reference sequence). The CDR3 is CASGAGYGYTF. For the CDR3, the DNA is TGTGCCAGCGGGGCAGGGTATGGCTACACCTTC.

There are a few counts of this clone. The chain recombines TRBV27 with TRBJ2-7; D call uncertain. With 3 bases removed from V and 5 bases from J, the gap between germline ends came to 5 bases. The germline V gene encodes CDR1 MNHEY and CDR2 SMNVEV (reference sequence). This CDR3 has 11 residues. This chain's CDR3 is CASSLRNEQYF. The DNA of the CDR3 is TGTGCCAGCAGTTTGAGAAACGAGCAGTACTTC.

The CDR3 sequence is CASSFGVAGGNEQYF. The CDR3 DNA sequence: TGCGCCAGCAGCTTTGGAGTGGCAGGGGGCAACGAGCAGTACTTC. The rearrangement joins TRBV5-1 to TRBJ2-7; 8 bases agree with TRBD1. The CDR3 extends over 15 amino acids. J lost 5 bases, V lost 2 bases, and 9 bases had no gene match. CDR1 is SGHRS, CDR2 YFSETQ, per germline.

The chain couples TRBV30 to TRBJ1-1; possible D gene TRBD1, 5 bases. Trimming cost V 7 bases and J 0 bases, with 9 bases left between them. The CDR3 is 12 amino acids. CDR1 is GTSNPN, CDR2 SVGIG, per germline (reference sequence). The DNA for the CDR3 is TGTGCCTACAGGACAATGAACACTGAAGCTTTCTTT. Protein: CAYRTMNTEAFF.

The J gene is TRBJ2-7, the V gene TRBV30; the D gene is possibly TRBD1 (5 bases). V was shortened by 3 bases and J by 1 base, with 10 bases between the two germline ends. CDR1 GTSNPN and CDR2 SVGIG come from the germline V gene (reference sequence). This CDR3 spans 13 amino acids. This chain's CDR3 is CAWRAQGSYEQYF. The CDR3 DNA reads as TGTGCCTGGAGAGCCCAGGGTTCCTACGAGCAGTACTTC.

This rearrangement joins TRBV11-2 to TRBJ2-1; 10 bases fit TRBD2. The CDR3 has 16 amino acids. Trimming at V came to 1 base and at J to 7 bases, leaving 7 bases not matched to a gene. Germline CDR1 is SGHAT and CDR2 is FQNNGV. As DNA, the CDR3 is TGTGCCAGCAGCTTAGGGGCTAGCGGGAGACGTAATGAGCAGTTCTTC. This translates into CASSLGASGRRNEQFF.

The V gene is TRBV3-1 (or the pseudogene TRBV3-2), the J gene TRBJ1-1, with 9 bases fitting TRBD1. This CDR3 is built from 15 residues. Trimming cost V 5 bases and J 0 bases; bases outside gene matches: 4. CDR1 and CDR2 (germline): LGHDT, YNNKEL (reference sequence). CDR3 nucleotide sequence: TGTGCCAGCAGCGGACGGGACAGGGTGAACACTGAAGCTTTCTTT. As protein: CASSGRDRVNTEAFF.

The chain links TRBV10-2 to TRBJ2-7; TRBD2 aligns across 11 bases. CDR1 WSHSY and CDR2 SAAADI come from the germline V gene. Trimming removed 6 bases from V and 2 bases from J; junction bases left unmatched: 6. The CDR3 totals 15 residues. CDR3 bases: TGCGCCAGCAGGGAGGGACTAGCGGACCCCTACGAGCAGTACTTC. Amino acid sequence: CASREGLADPYEQYF.

V usage is TRBV2 and J usage is TRBJ2-7; D is perhaps TRBD1 or TRBD2 (6 bases each). Germline-derived CDR1 and CDR2 are SNHLY and FYNNEI. The CDR3 is 14 residues long. Trimming shortened V by 7 bases and J by 6 bases, and 19 bases separated the two germline ends. The CDR3 loop reads CASKGGRTIREQYF. The CDR3 DNA sequence: TGTGCCAGCAAAGGGGGGAGGACCATACGCGAGCAGTACTTC.

This clone was found once. In the same sample, other DNA sequences code for this CDR3. The rearrangement joins TRBV18 to TRBJ2-7, with D perhaps matching TRBD1 (5 bases). The CDR3 is 13 amino acids. Germline V CDR1 and CDR2: KGHSH, LQKENI. V was clipped by 3 bases and J by 4 bases, with 10 bases between them. The CDR3 DNA reads as TGTGCCAGCTCACCGGGCAGGGATTACGAGCAGTACTTC. It translates to CASSPGRDYEQYF.

The J gene is TRBJ2-5, the V gene TRBV7-3; possibly TRBD2 for D (7 bases). With 2 bases removed from V and 5 bases from J, the gap between germline ends came to 15 bases. The length of the CDR3 is 15 residues. Germline loops: CDR1 SGHTA, CDR2 FQGTGA. The CDR3 region is CASSLAGAFGETQYF. CDR3 nucleotide sequence: TGTGCCAGCAGCTTAGCGGGGGCTTTCGGGGAGACCCAGTACTTC. Variable domain in full (rest from reference TRBV7-3 and TRBJ2-5): GAGVSQTPSNKVTEKGKYVELRCDPISGHTALYWYRQSLGQGPEFLIYFQGTGAADDSGLPNDRFFAVRPEGSVSTLKIQRTERGDSAVYLCASSLAGAFGETQYFGPGTRLLVL.

The gene calls are TRBV9 and TRBJ1-2; tentative D call: TRBD1 (5 bases). V lost 0 bases to trimming and J lost 6 bases, with 12 bases between them. The CDR3 runs to 14 residues. Germline CDR1 is SGDLS and CDR2 is YYNGEE. CDR3 DNA sequence: TGTGCCAGCAGCGTAGGAATTGGGGGGAATGGCTACACCTTC. It encodes CASSVGIGGNGYTF.

V is TRBV20-1 and J is TRBJ1-3; weak D call: TRBD1 (5 bases). Per the germline V gene, CDR1 is DFQATT and CDR2 is SNEGSKA (reference sequence). The CDR3 consists of 15 residues. V lost 3 bases and J 9 bases, leaving 21 bases between the germline ends. The CDR3 reads CSASSRAFPGGTIYF. The CDR3 nucleotides read TGCAGTGCTAGTTCGCGGGCATTCCCTGGGGGCACCATATATTTT.

The chain has TRBV18 and TRBJ1-1; TRBD1 matches 7 bases. V gave up 0 bases and J gave up 2 bases; unmatched junction bases: 3. This CDR3 is 15 amino acids long. Looked up from germline, CDR1 is KGHSH and CDR2 is LQKENI. CDR3 nucleotide sequence: TGTGCCAGCTCACCACCGAGGGGGCTCAACACTGAAGCTTTCTTT. Protein product: CASSPPRGLNTEAFF.

The chain uses TRBV5-1 and TRBJ1-6; D unresolved. V gave up 0 bases and J gave up 7 bases, with 8 bases separating them. Germline V gene sequence: CDR1 SGHRS, CDR2 YFSETQ. The CDR3 has 14 residues. The CDR3 DNA reads as TGCGCCAGCAGCTTGGGGGGAGCAAATTCACCCCTCCACTTT. Translated: CASSLGGANSPLHF. Complete variable domain (other parts from reference TRBV5-1 and TRBJ1-6): KAGVTQTPRYLIKTRGQQVTLSCSPISGHRSVSWYQQTPGQGLQFLFEYFSETQRNKGNFPGRFSGRQFSNSRSEMNVSTLELGDSALYLCASSLGGANSPLHFGNGTRLTVT.

This chain links TRBV18 with TRBJ2-7; D may be TRBD2 (5 bases). Trimming pared 6 bases from V and 4 bases from J, leaving 10 bases between. Germline V CDR1 and CDR2: KGHSH, LQKENI. This CDR3 is built from 12 residues. The chain's CDR3 is CASSQDSYEQYF. CDR3 nucleotides: TGTGCCAGCTCGCAGGACTCGTACGAGCAGTACTTC.

This rearrangement joins TRBV29-1 to TRBJ2-2; D gene uncertain. CDR1 and CDR2 (germline): SQVTM, ANQGSEA. This CDR3 spans 14 amino acids. The V and J ends lost 2 bases and 3 bases respectively, with 10 bases between them. The CDR3 DNA is TGCAGCGTTGAAATAGGGTTACACACCGGGGAGCTGTTTTTT. It codes for CSVEIGLHTGELFF.

The V gene is TRBV7-2, the J gene TRBJ1-1; TRBD1 is a possible D gene (5 bases). The CDR3 contains 18 residues. The germline V gene has CDR1 SGHTA and CDR2 FQGNSA. Trimming took off 0 bases at V and 0 bases at J, with 17 bases between the two ends. The CDR3 loop reads CASSLAGAGGGMNTEAFF. The DNA for the CDR3 is TGTGCCAGCAGCTTAGCCGGTGCGGGGGGAGGAATGAACACTGAAGCTTTCTTT. The full variable domain, completed using reference TRBV7-2 and TRBJ1-1, is GAGVSQSPSNKVTEKGKDVELRCDPISGHTALYWYRQSLGQGLEFLIYFQGNSAPDKSGLPSDRFSAERTGGSVSTLTIQRTQQEDSAVYLCASSLAGAGGGMNTEAFFGQGTRLTVV.

The chain employs TRBV6-6 and TRBJ2-5; 8 positions match TRBD2. The CDR3 runs 12 residues. Germline loops: CDR1 MNHNY, CDR2 SVGAGI (reference sequence). V was clipped by 8 bases and J by 4 bases; unmatched bases: 3. The CDR3 reads CASGGRRETQYF. The CDR3 DNA is TGTGCCAGCGGCGGGAGGCGAGAGACCCAGTACTTC.

This rearrangement joins TRBV27 to TRBJ1-5, with D perhaps matching TRBD1 (5 bases). Trimming shortened V by 7 bases and J by 2 bases, and 15 bases separated the two germline ends. The germline gives CDR1 MNHEY, CDR2 SMNVEV (reference sequence). The CDR3 runs to 15 residues. The CDR3 reads CASKPRGVGNQPQHF. The CDR3 nucleotides are TGTGCCAGCAAACCACGGGGGGTAGGCAATCAGCCCCAGCATTTT.

The chain uses TRBV4-2 and TRBJ1-3, with 9 bases identical to TRBD1. V shed 4 bases and J 3 bases; nucleotides not matched to a gene: 4. Germline loops: CDR1 LGHNA, CDR2 YNFKEQ. CDR3 length equals 15 residues. The CDR3 DNA is TGTGCCAGCAGCCTCCGGGACAGGGATGGAAACACCATATATTTT. It specifies CASSLRDRDGNTIYF.

The chain carries TRBV20-1 and TRBJ2-2; no firm D call. The CDR3 totals 14 residues. V was trimmed by 3 bases and J by 4 bases, leaving 12 bases between them. Germline lookup yields CDR1 DFQATT and CDR2 SNEGSKA (reference sequence). The CDR3 is CSASGNNPTGELFF. Here the CDR3 DNA reads TGCAGTGCTAGTGGCAATAACCCCACCGGGGAGCTGTTTTTT.

The chain combines TRBV5-1 with TRBJ2-7; D not certain. CDR3 length: 14 amino acids. Germline assignment: CDR1 SGHRS and CDR2 YFSETQ. Trimming took off 0 bases at V and 2 bases at J, with 9 bases between the two ends. For the CDR3, the DNA is TGCGCCAGCAGCTTGGAACCCGTCGCCTACGAGCAGTACTTC. Its translation is CASSLEPVAYEQYF.